Following are 5 T cell receptor beta chains from one sample sequenced in a study of blood T cell repertoires in COVID-19. The protocol was immunoSEQ multiplex PCR, while the TCRdb copy is restricted to in-frame clones and leaves out a portion. In the table there are fewer than 350,000 clones, around 93% of which are singletons. Sequencing was done on a sample of PBMCs or T cells enriched from blood (not recorded which). These receptors were taken from a man aged 40-50 years who had been exposed to COVID-19.

The chain links TRBV9 to TRBJ2-3, with 11 nucleotides matching TRBD2. Germline V gives CDR1 SGDLS, CDR2 YYNGEE. CDR3 length: 15 amino acids. V shed 4 bases and J 4 bases; nucleotides not matched to a gene: 5. CDR3 sequence (DNA): TGTGCCAGCAGCCTACTAGCGGGAGCGGCAGATACGCAGTATTTT. Protein: CASSLLAGAADTQYF.

CDR3 DNA sequence: TGCGCCAGCACTTATTTTCCCGGGACAGGGGGGTCTGGGGCCAACGTCCTGACTTTC. Its protein is CASTYFPGTGGSGANVLTF. V is TRBV5-1 and J is TRBJ2-6; 11 bases match TRBD1. The CDR3 loop spans 19 amino acids. Germline CDR1 and CDR2: SGHRS and YFSETQ. Trimming removed 6 bases from V and 1 base from J; junction bases left unmatched: 12. The full variable domain, with the rest looked up from reference TRBV5-1 and TRBJ2-6, is KAGVTQTPRYLIKTRGQQVTLSCSPISGHRSVSWYQQTPGQGLQFLFEYFSETQRNKGNFPGRFSGRQFSNSRSEMNVSTLELGDSALYLCASTYFPGTGGSGANVLTFGAGSRLTVL.

The chain links TRBV4-3 to TRBJ2-2; 8 nucleotides line up with TRBD2. The CDR3 has 18 residues. Unmatched junction bases numbered 9, after V lost 1 base and J lost 2 bases. Germline V gene lookup returns CDR1 LGHNA and CDR2 YSLEER. This CDR3 reads CASSQVAGRVGNTGELFF. CDR3 coding DNA: TGCGCCAGCAGCCAAGTAGCGGGAAGAGTAGGAAACACCGGGGAGCTGTTTTTT.

This sequence joins TRBV29-1 and TRBJ2-2; TRBD2 agrees at 8 bases. Germline-derived CDR1 and CDR2 are SQVTM and ANQGSEA. This CDR3 contains 14 residues. The trim removed 3 bases at V and 4 bases at J, leaving 4 bases unmatched. The DNA of the CDR3 is TGCAGCGTTGAGGGACTAGAGAGCACCGGGGAGCTGTTTTTT. It is translated as CSVEGLESTGELFF.

The count of this clone is one. The chain has TRBV29-1 and TRBJ1-1; perhaps TRBD1 as D (5 bases). V lost 7 bases and J 1 base, leaving 13 bases between the germline ends. Germline CDR1 is SQVTM and CDR2 is ANQGSEA. CDR3 length: 13 amino acids. The CDR3 nucleotides read TGCAGCGCCGCCTGGACATCGAACACTGAAGCTTTCTTT. Its translation: CSAAWTSNTEAFF.